This paragraph reports one T cell receptor beta chain. The antigen is unknown. The entry originates in a study of cytomegalovirus exposure and HLA in healthy donors. Donors likely had unrecorded immune exposures despite being nominally healthy when sampled. The CDR3 is 16 amino acids. Germline V lookup: CDR1 SGDLS, CDR2 YYNGEE. Trimming cost V 2 bases and J 0 bases, with 11 bases left between them. Points from the study as a whole: The records held CMV serostatus as the only immune exposure information. As was reported, the classifier diagnosed cytomegalovirus status with high specificity and sensitivity.

The PCR had 60 Vbeta and 13 Jbeta primers. The repertoire was sequenced with immunoSEQ multiplex PCR; TCRdb's copy has only in-frame clones and lacks some. The data contain fewer than 200,000 clones, 70% to 80% of them singletons. This sequence was found in a female donor in good health and CMV-seronegative. This chain connects TRBV9 to TRBJ1-4, with D possibly being TRBD1 (5 bases). The specimen was PBMCs. Here the CDR3 DNA reads TGTGCCAGCAGCGTTGGAGGGACTGCAACTAATGAAAAACTGTTTTTT. This translates into CASSVGGTATNEKLFF.